The clone carrying this TCR beta chain was observed a single time. The data were produced by immunoSEQ multiplex PCR, yet TCRdb's version contains in-frame clones alone and is incomplete. The sample holds tens of thousands of clones, around 80% seen once. The data were taken from a study of glioma-infiltrating T cells after dendritic cell vaccination. The CDR3 extends over 13 amino acids. The V gene's germline CDR1 is SGHRS and CDR2 YFSETQ. With 4 bases removed from V and 5 bases from J, the gap between germline ends came to 11 bases. The clonotype was recovered from a human donor with glioblastoma. This sample comprised blood, obtained before dendritic cell vaccination. The gene calls are TRBV5-1 and TRBJ2-3, with D tentatively TRBD1 (6 bases). In nucleotides, the CDR3 is TGCGCCAGCAGCACCCGGACAGAAGATACGCAGTATTTT. Translation: CASSTRTEDTQYF.